These T cell receptor beta chains were read from a single sample in a study of cytomegalovirus exposure and HLA in healthy donors. Libraries were prepared by immunoSEQ multiplex PCR; TCRdb keeps only in-frame clonotypes and omits some of them. Among 55,000 to 80,000 clones listed, about 82% were seen once. Material: PBMCs. The receptors here all came from a woman aged 25 to 39 in good health and CMV-seronegative. Each CDR3 is given with its conserved first and last residue. Fields, in order: V gene, CDR3 protein.

V: TRBV30
CDR3: CAWSEQGLGAYQETQYF

V: TRBV10-1
CDR3: CASSLGLNTGELFF

V: TRBV6-6
CDR3: CASSYNRLSNQPQHF

V: TRBV18
CDR3: CASSPGTGDYGYTF

V: TRBV27
CDR3: CASSLGSQGVPYNEQFF

V: TRBV5-1
CDR3: CASSLGDRDYGYTF

V: TRBV2
CDR3: CASIEQGNSYEQYF

V: TRBV19
CDR3: CASSILNPTGEAFF

V: TRBV27
CDR3: CASSLTGRPQHF

V: TRBV7-9
CDR3: CASSFQGGTEAFF

V: TRBV13
CDR3: CASSLGRRGAGDGYTF

V: TRBV11-3
CDR3: CASSPSGGLSNEQFF

V: TRBV19
CDR3: CASSIGGTDTQYF

V: TRBV19
CDR3: CASRGNYGYTF

V: TRBV6-4
CDR3: CASTLDRGGTGELFF

V: TRBV10-3
CDR3: CAIGGQPFDQPQHF

V: TRBV19
CDR3: CASCDTGYGNQPQHF

V: TRBV19
CDR3: CASSDQGRATGYTF

V: TRBV13
CDR3: CASGLGNSEQYF

V: TRBV7-2
CDR3: CASRQGPDNEKLFF

V: TRBV29-1
CDR3: CSVDRGNIQYF

V: TRBV4-1
CDR3: CASSQDVWGGPTEQFF

V: TRBV11-3
CDR3: CASEGAGGVELFF

V: TRBV2
CDR3: CASRYRGLNTEAFF

V: TRBV5-6
CDR3: CASSFSTGGHGYTF

V: TRBV9
CDR3: CASSVAGTGGQYEQYF

V: TRBV6-5
CDR3: CASRIQLSLGETQYF

V: TRBV7-6
CDR3: CASSLGGNYGYTF

V: TRBV6-1
CDR3: CASSEGEVSPLHF

V: TRBV7-2
CDR3: CASSSRGGLGQGGDTQYF

V: TRBV6-5
CDR3: CASTSGLAEAFF

V: TRBV7-8
CDR3: CASSLEAAWASPLHF

V: TRBV10-1
CDR3: CASSEGRTTDTQYF

V: TRBV19
CDR3: CASSMGGGAAWQYF

V: TRBV18
CDR3: CASSPVSGGGSSTDTQYF

V: TRBV7-2
CDR3: CASSLVGTGADTQYF

V: TRBV19
CDR3: CASSISSRVGEKLFF

V: TRBV5-4
CDR3: CASSIDASSYNSPLHF

V: TRBV11-2
CDR3: CASSSGQGWNTEAFF

V: TRBV30
CDR3: CAWSPGTGEDTQYF

V: TRBV5-1
CDR3: CASSLVGRSSYTF

V: TRBV19
CDR3: CASSITGGTTEAFF

V: TRBV27
CDR3: CASRLSPRGATYEQYF

V: TRBV27
CDR3: CASSQVAGLETQYF

V: TRBV9
CDR3: CASSVRGTTAGDGYTF

V: TRBV7-8
CDR3: CASSPGTGGGEQYF

V: TRBV19
CDR3: CASHLQGGEQYF

V: TRBV5-8
CDR3: CASGTGMNTEAFF

V: TRBV5-5
CDR3: CASSLVGGYTF

V: TRBV4-3
CDR3: CASSQSVRGGDSPLHF

V: TRBV5-4
CDR3: CASSYYRGTGELFF

V: TRBV6-5
CDR3: CASRGRGLRELFF

V: TRBV13
CDR3: CASSLGLLGAAYEQYF

V: TRBV28
CDR3: CASSLWAGTGGTEEQYF

V: TRBV5-1
CDR3: CASRDDREAFF

V: TRBV5-1
CDR3: CASSLTDSYSNQPQHF